One and the same sample provided the 22 T cell receptor beta chains below, sequenced in a study of OX40 agonist ivuxolimab in advanced cancers. Measured with immunoSEQ multiplex PCR; TCRdb has only the in-frame clones, and not every one. The sample consists of 59,000 or so clones, about nine tenths of them appearing once. The specimen was CD4+ or CD8+ T cells sorted from blood, collected in a trial of the OX40 agonist ivuxolimab. Every receptor here comes from an adult with an advanced solid tumor such as melanoma, head and neck, liver or kidney cancer.

This chain links TRBV27 with TRBJ2-7, with unresolved D. The CDR3 is 14 residues long. Trimming stripped 1 base from V and 0 bases from J, with 7 bases between. In germline, CDR1 is MNHEY, CDR2 SMNVEV (reference sequence). The CDR3 DNA is TGTGCCAGCAGTTTATTCCGTAGCTCCTACGAGCAGTACTTC. Its protein is CASSLFRSSYEQYF.

V usage is TRBV27 and J usage is TRBJ2-3; D uncertain. Germline V lookup: CDR1 MNHEY, CDR2 SMNVEV (reference sequence). This CDR3 comprises 14 residues. Trimming took 5 bases from V and 2 from J, leaving 11 bases between them. CDR3 DNA sequence: TGTGCCAGCAGTCCTAACACGAACACAGATACGCAGTATTTT. Residues: CASSPNTNTDTQYF.

The chain uses TRBV5-6 and TRBJ2-2; D is ambiguous. This CDR3 contains 14 residues. Germline CDR1 and CDR2: SGHDT and YYEEEE. Trimming took 2 bases from V and 1 from J, leaving 6 bases between them. DNA of the CDR3: TGTGCCAGCAGCTTTATGGGGAACACCGGGGAGCTGTTTTTT. Translation: CASSFMGNTGELFF.

The chain uses TRBV29-1 and TRBJ2-1; perhaps TRBD1 as D (6 bases). The CDR3 contains 14 residues. The V and J ends lost 7 bases and 3 bases respectively, with 16 bases between them. The germline V gene has CDR1 SQVTM and CDR2 ANQGSEA. CDR3 coding DNA: TGCAGCGCAGAAGGGGGTCGTAACTACAATGAGCAGTTCTTC. It is translated as CSAEGGRNYNEQFF.

This chain joins TRBV7-2 and TRBJ2-7, with TRBD2 matching over 11 bases. The CDR3 is 15 amino acids. The germline gives CDR1 SGHTA, CDR2 FQGNSA. J was trimmed by 2 bases and V by 3 bases; bases with no gene match: 3. CDR3 sequence (DNA): TGTGCCAGCAGCTTGACTAGCGGGGAAACCTACGAGCAGTACTTC. Translation: CASSLTSGETYEQYF.

Turning to this clone: A junction end diverges from the germline sequence, so it may reflect a read error. The chain has TRBV11-3 and TRBJ2-1; D is undetermined. The CDR3 has 13 amino acids. CDR1 and CDR2 (germline): SGHNT, YENEEA. CDR3 in amino acids: CASSLDVNNEQFF. The CDR3 DNA is TGTGCCAGCAGCCTAGACGTGAACAATGAGCAGTTCTTC.

J is TRBJ2-7 and V is TRBV6-1; D is unresolved. The germline V gene encodes CDR1 MNHNS and CDR2 SASEGT. The ends were cut back, 8 bases at V and 3 bases at J, with 11 bases in the middle. The CDR3 runs 12 residues. The CDR3 bases are TGTGCCAGCGTCGGTCAGGTCTACGAGCAGTACTTC. Amino acid sequence: CASVGQVYEQYF.

J is TRBJ2-5 and V is TRBV21-1; no DNA check was done on the table's D call, TRBD2. TRBV21-1 is assigned pseudogene status. This CDR3 spans 17 amino acids. The CDR3 nucleotides are TGTGCCAGCAGCAAAGACCCGAGGGATAACCAGATCGAGACCCAGTACTTC. Protein sequence: CASSKDPRDNQIETQYF.

This chain uses TRBV7-2 with TRBJ1-4; TRBD1 aligns across 8 bases. V shed 1 base, J shed 7 bases, and the junction held 2 bases outside the gene matches. The germline V gene has CDR1 SGHTA and CDR2 FQGNSA. The CDR3 runs 14 residues. The CDR3 nucleotides read TGTGCCAGCAGCTTAGAACAGGGGGGTGAAAAACTGTTTTTT. This gives the protein CASSLEQGGEKLFF.

The chain joins TRBV2 to TRBJ2-4; the D is unclear. In germline, CDR1 is SNHLY, CDR2 FYNNEI. V was pared by 3 bases and J by 1 base, with 10 bases between. CDR3 length: 15 amino acids. The CDR3: CASSDSGRAKNIQYF. CDR3 DNA: TGTGCCAGCAGTGACTCAGGACGGGCCAAAAACATTCAGTACTTC.

The chain recombines TRBV4-3 with TRBJ2-5; D may be TRBD2 (6 bases). The CDR3 has 15 amino acids. V was shortened by 5 bases and J by 1 base, with 14 bases between the two germline ends. Germline CDR1 reads LGHNA; CDR2 reads YSLEER. The CDR3 nucleotides are TGCGCCAGCAGCATTGGGTCTAGCGTCCAAGAGACCCAGTACTTC. It specifies CASSIGSSVQETQYF.

This clone was counted once. The genes are TRBV19 and TRBJ1-5; D is possibly TRBD1 (5 bases). The CDR3 sequence is 15 residues long. Germline CDR1 and CDR2: LNHDA and SQIVND (reference sequence). The V gene lost 5 bases and the J gene lost 0 bases, with 11 bases spanning the gap. In DNA, the CDR3 is TGTGCCAGTAGTCCGGGGCCCAGTAGCAATCAGCCCCAGCATTTT. It encodes CASSPGPSSNQPQHF.

V and J are TRBV11-3 and TRBJ2-1; D is possibly TRBD1 or TRBD2 (5 bases each). The V end lost 5 bases, the J end lost 8 bases, and 13 bases lay between the germline ends. This CDR3 has 13 residues. The germline CDR1 and CDR2 sequences are SGHNT and YENEEA. The CDR3 bases are TGTGCCAGCAGCCAAAACCTGGGGGATGAGCAGTTCTTC. Translating it yields CASSQNLGDEQFF.

The chain is built from TRBV28 and TRBJ2-3, with 7 positions matching TRBD1. The J segment lost 5 bases and the V segment lost 4 bases, leaving 9 bases of the junction unmatched. The germline V gene has CDR1 MDHEN and CDR2 SYDVKM. The CDR3 runs 15 residues. DNA of the CDR3: TGTGCCAGCAGTTCCGCCGGGACAGTTGGAGATACGCAGTATTTT. It specifies CASSSAGTVGDTQYF.

V and J are TRBV7-2 and TRBJ2-5; a weak D match, TRBD2 (5 bases). The CDR3 runs 13 residues. Germline V CDR1 and CDR2: SGHTA, FQGNSA. Trimming left V 5 bases short and J 5 bases short, with 12 bases between. CDR3 loop: CASSLEREETQYF. The CDR3 region has the DNA TGTGCCAGCAGCCTCGAGAGGGAGGAGACCCAGTACTTC.

This chain connects TRBV10-2 to TRBJ2-2; TRBD1 might be the D (6 bases). Germline CDR1 reads WSHSY; CDR2 reads SAAADI. The CDR3 loop spans 14 amino acids. Trimming took off 4 bases at V and 7 bases at J, with 13 bases between the two ends. CDR3 DNA: TGCGCCAGCAGTGCACAGGGTTCGGTCGGGGAGCTGTTTTTT. It yields the protein CASSAQGSVGELFF.

This clone has a single count. This rearrangement joins TRBV10-1 to TRBJ2-3, with D possibly called TRBD1 or TRBD2 (5 bases each). Per germline, CDR1 WNHNN and CDR2 SYGVQD (reference sequence). The CDR3 sequence is 15 residues long. Trimming pared 3 bases from V and 1 base from J, leaving 11 bases between. The chain's CDR3 is CASSDRQGGTDTQYF. The CDR3 bases are TGCGCCAGCAGTGACCGCCAGGGAGGCACAGATACGCAGTATTTT.

V gene TRBV13 combines with J gene TRBJ2-7; perhaps TRBD1 as D (6 bases). The CDR3 spans 15 residues. V lost 5 bases and J lost 7, with 21 bases in between. Germline lookup yields CDR1 PRHDT and CDR2 FYEKMQ (reference sequence). This CDR3 reads CASSPKVRTVGEQYF. CDR3 DNA sequence: TGTGCCAGCAGCCCGAAAGTGCGGACAGTGGGAGAGCAGTACTTC.

This sequence joins TRBV5-1 and TRBJ2-3; D remains ambiguous. The V and J ends lost 1 base and 2 bases respectively, with 11 bases between them. Germline V gene lookup returns CDR1 SGHRS and CDR2 YFSETQ. The CDR3 has 15 amino acids. CDR3 DNA: TGCGCCAGCAGCTTGTCGAACAGCTACACAGATACGCAGTATTTT. It is translated as CASSLSNSYTDTQYF.

The rearrangement links TRBV7-2 to TRBJ1-2, with TRBD1 matching over 9 bases. V gave up 5 bases and J gave up 8 bases; unmatched junction bases: 6. This CDR3 is 13 amino acids long. Germline values: CDR1 SGHTA, CDR2 FQGNSA. This CDR3 reads CASSTTGGGGYTF. The CDR3 DNA is TGTGCCAGCAGCACTACAGGGGGCGGGGGCTACACCTTC.

This chain connects TRBV7-2 to TRBJ2-3, with a possible D match to TRBD1 (6 bases). Trimming pared 2 bases from V and 6 bases from J, leaving 12 bases between. This CDR3 contains 14 residues. Per germline, CDR1 SGHTA and CDR2 FQGNSA. The CDR3: CASSLLQGRDTQYF. CDR3 nucleotide sequence: TGTGCCAGCAGCTTATTACAGGGCCGCGATACGCAGTATTTT. Complete variable domain (other parts from reference TRBV7-2 and TRBJ2-3): GAGVSQSPSNKVTEKGKDVELRCDPISGHTALYWYRQSLGQGLEFLIYFQGNSAPDKSGLPSDRFSAERTGGSVSTLTIQRTQQEDSAVYLCASSLLQGRDTQYFGPGTRLTVL.

This chain's CDR3 is CASSRTGTGEEKLFF. CDR3 DNA sequence: TGTGCCAGTAGTAGAACCGGGACAGGGGAGGAAAAACTGTTTTTT. V is TRBV19 and J is TRBJ1-4; 10 nucleotides align to TRBD1. The V and J ends lost 4 bases and 8 bases, in that order; junction bases with no gene match: 7. The CDR3 contains 15 residues. Germline V gene lookup returns CDR1 LNHDA and CDR2 SQIVND (reference sequence). Combining the CDR3 with reference TRBV19 and TRBJ1-4 gives the whole variable domain DGGITQSPKYLFRKEGQNVTLSCEQNLNHDAMYWYRQDPGQGLRLIYYSQIVNDFQKGDIAEGYSVSREKKESFPLTVTSAQKNPTAFYLCASSRTGTGEEKLFFGSGTQLSVL.